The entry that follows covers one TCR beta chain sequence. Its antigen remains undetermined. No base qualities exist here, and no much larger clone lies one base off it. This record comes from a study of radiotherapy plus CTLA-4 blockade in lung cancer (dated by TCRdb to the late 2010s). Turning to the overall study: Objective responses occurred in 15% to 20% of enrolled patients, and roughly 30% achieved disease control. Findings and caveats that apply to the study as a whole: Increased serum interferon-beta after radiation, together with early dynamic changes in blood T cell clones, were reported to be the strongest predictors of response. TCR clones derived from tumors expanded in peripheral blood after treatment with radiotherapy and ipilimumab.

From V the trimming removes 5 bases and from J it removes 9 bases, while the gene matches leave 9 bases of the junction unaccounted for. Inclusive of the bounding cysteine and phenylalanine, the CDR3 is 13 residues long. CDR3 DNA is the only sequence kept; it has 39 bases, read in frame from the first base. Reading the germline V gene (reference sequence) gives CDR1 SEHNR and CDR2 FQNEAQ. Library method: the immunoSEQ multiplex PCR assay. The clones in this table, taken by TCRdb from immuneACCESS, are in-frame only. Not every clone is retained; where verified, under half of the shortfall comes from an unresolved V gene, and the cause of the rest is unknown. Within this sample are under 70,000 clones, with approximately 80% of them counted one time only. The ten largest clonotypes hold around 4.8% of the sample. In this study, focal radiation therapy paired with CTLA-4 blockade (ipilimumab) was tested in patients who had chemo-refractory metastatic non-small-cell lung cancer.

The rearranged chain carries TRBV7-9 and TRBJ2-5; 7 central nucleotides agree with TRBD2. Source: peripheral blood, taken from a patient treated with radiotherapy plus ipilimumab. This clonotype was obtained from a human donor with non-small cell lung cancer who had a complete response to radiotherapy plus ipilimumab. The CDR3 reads CASSDSLGGAQYF. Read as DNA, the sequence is TGTGCCAGCAGCGATTCTCTTGGGGGGGCCCAGTACTTC.